This T cell receptor beta chain derives from a study of T-cell reconstitution after alpha-beta-depleted transplantation in children (dated by TCRdb to about 2016). With regard to the full study: Using TCR repertoire profiling, the study followed T-cell immune reconstitution in a quantitative way in children after TCRalphabeta/CD19-depleted allogeneic hematopoietic cell transplantation.

This clonotype has only a few counts. It lacks a known antigen. Base qualities are not at hand, and no much larger clone is one base apart. Receptor libraries were prepared by PCR. For sequencing, an Illumina HiSeq 2500 was employed. TCR library preparation used molecular barcoding, with unique molecular identifiers applied to normalize quantification of the TCRbeta repertoire. In TCRdb, the public reads were trimmed at Q25 with fastp and aligned with MiXCR, with productive beta chains retained. Each CDR3 protein appears once, grouped with its most common genes and DNA. In all, the sample holds approximately 400,000 distinct CDR3 sequences, and 11% of those were seen once. The top ten constitute 4.5% to 7% of the sample. As encoded in the germline V gene (reference sequence), CDR1 is DFQATT while CDR2 is SNEGSKA. Between the V and J ends, shortened by 3 bases and 2 bases respectively, the junction contains 13 bases. The CDR3 contains 14 residues, cysteine and phenylalanine counted. The entry retains the CDR3 DNA only, 42 bases that are in frame from base 1.

The receptor was isolated from a human donor who donated a stem cell graft to a child with acute myeloid leukemia. Recombination joined TRBV20-1 with TRBJ2-5, and the D gene may be TRBD1, 6 bases matching. The sequences come from PBMCs from the stem cell graft donor, collected from the stem cell graft. Here the CDR3 is given as CSARKQGPQETQYF. The nucleotide sequence reads TGCAGTGCTAGGAAGCAGGGGCCTCAAGAGACCCAGTACTTC.